The sample holds many counts of the clone carrying this T cell receptor beta chain. The data belong to a study of regulatory T cells in long-lasting Graves disease. Time point: newly diagnosed GD, antithyroid drugs for less than 3 months. PBMCs were the source of the RNA used for TCR sequencing. From each patient, nine milliliters of peripheral blood was drawn and collected into an EDTA anticoagulant tube. This CDR3 spans 13 amino acids. Trimming stripped 1 base from V and 2 bases from J, with 5 bases between. With iRepertoire HTBI primers and Arm-PCR of CDR3 regions, TCR beta libraries were built. TCRdb recomputed calls from the multiplex PCR reads with MiXCR, one row per CDR3 protein. This table holds 250,000 or so distinct CDR3 sequences, 15% to 20% found once. This sample was also put to use in a study of T cells in Graves' hyperthyroidism and ophthalmopathy.

The specimen comprised peripheral blood mononuclear cells (PBMCs), sampled at new diagnosis, from a patient treated with antithyroid drugs. V and J are TRBV12-3 or TRBV12-4 and TRBJ1-2; D is unclear. The clonotype was recovered from a woman aged 25 to 39 with Graves disease. CDR3 in amino acids: CASSLGHNYGYTF. The CDR3 DNA follows: TGTGCCAGCAGTTTAGGACACAACTATGGCTACACCTTC.